This T cell receptor beta chain is drawn from a study of T cell changes during pregnancy in multiple sclerosis. Libraries were prepared by immunoSEQ multiplex PCR; TCRdb keeps only in-frame clonotypes and omits some of them. The sample comprises about 77,000 clones, around 93% of which are singletons, and around 2.6% rests with the top ten. The CDR3 has 15 residues. Deletions cut 8 bases from V and 1 base from J, with 17 bases between. Per germline, CDR1 MGHDK and CDR2 SYGVNS. This sequence originates from a female donor in good health, enrolled as a control in a pregnancy study. V and J are TRBV25-1 and TRBJ1-1, with D possibly being TRBD1 (5 bases). The material was peripheral blood, obtained after pregnancy. CDR3 sequence (DNA): TGTGCCAGCGCGCCTCCGGGACTAAGGAACACTGAAGCTTTCTTT. Its translation is CASAPPGLRNTEAFF.